The 5 T cell receptor beta chains in this list originate from one sample, sequenced in a study of cytomegalovirus exposure and HLA in healthy donors. Both 60 Vbeta primers and 13 Jbeta primers went into the PCR. Produced via immunoSEQ multiplex PCR; TCRdb's table is partial and in-frame only. The repertoire holds some 140,000 clones, about 66% seen once, with 1.5% to 2% in the top ten. The specimen sequenced was PBMCs. Receptors were obtained from a human donor in good health.

The rearrangement links TRBV10-3 to TRBJ2-1; TRBD2 agrees at 7 bases. This CDR3 is built from 13 residues. V was clipped by 10 bases and J by 1 base; unmatched bases: 4. Germline assignment: CDR1 ENHRY and CDR2 SYGVKD. The CDR3 spells CATTSVSYNEQFF. The CDR3, as DNA: TGTGCCACTACTAGCGTATCCTACAATGAGCAGTTCTTC.

This chain joins TRBV2 and TRBJ2-5, with D possibly TRBD1 on 5 matching bases. V gave up 1 base and J gave up 2 bases, with 17 bases separating them. Per the germline V gene, CDR1 is SNHLY and CDR2 is FYNNEI. The CDR3 is made up of 17 amino acids. Here the CDR3 DNA reads TGTGCCAGCAGTGAAGTTGGGGCTGGAGAGAATCAAGAGACCCAGTACTTC. Translated, it gives CASSEVGAGENQETQYF.

This clone was detected a few times. V and J are TRBV5-6 and TRBJ2-5; a weak D match, TRBD1 (6 bases). The CDR3 length is 14 residues. The V end lost 6 bases, the J end lost 5 bases, and 17 bases lay between the germline ends. Germline V CDR1 and CDR2: SGHDT, YYEEEE. In DNA form, the CDR3 reads TGTGCCAGCATGAGGGGTTCAGGGGAGGAGACCCAGTACTTC. Residues: CASMRGSGEETQYF. The variable domain in full, with the rest retrieved from reference TRBV5-6 and TRBJ2-5, is DAGVTQSPTHLIKTRGQQVTLRCSPKSGHDTVSWYQQALGQGPQFIFQYYEEEERQRGNFPDRFSGHQFPNYSSELNVNALLLGDSALYLCASMRGSGEETQYFGPGTRLLVL.

The J gene is TRBJ1-1, the V gene TRBV5-1, with 8 bases matching TRBD1. V trimming: 3 bases; J trimming: 5 bases; junction bases outside the gene matches: 9. CDR3 length: 15 amino acids. CDR1 and CDR2 (germline): SGHRS, YFSETQ. DNA of the CDR3: TGCGCCAGCAGCTCTTACGGACAGGGAAGGACTGAAGCTTTCTTT. The encoded protein is CASSSYGQGRTEAFF. Full variable domain (missing parts from reference TRBV5-1 and TRBJ1-1): KAGVTQTPRYLIKTRGQQVTLSCSPISGHRSVSWYQQTPGQGLQFLFEYFSETQRNKGNFPGRFSGRQFSNSRSEMNVSTLELGDSALYLCASSSYGQGRTEAFFGQGTRLTVV.

A word on this clone: This CDR3 fails to terminate in the conserved phenylalanine or tryptophan, so it likely reflects a read error. V gene TRBV18 combines with J gene TRBJ2-3; 8 nucleotides agree with TRBD2. Trimming cost V 3 bases and J 6 bases; bases outside gene matches: 14. Germline V gene lookup returns CDR1 KGHSH and CDR2 LQKENI. The length of the CDR3 is 17 residues. CDR3 residues: CASSPSRERAGADTQYS. The CDR3 bases are TGTGCCAGCTCACCGTCCCGAGAACGAGCGGGAGCTGATACGCAGTATTCT.